These 32 T cell receptor beta chains were all obtained from the same sample, sequenced in a study of T-cell reconstitution after alpha-beta-depleted transplantation in children. As it was prepared, the TCRbeta library received unique molecular identifiers. Each CDR3 protein gets one entry after TCRdb re-called the PCR reads with MiXCR. Of about 690,000 distinct CDR3 sequences in the sample, 16% are singletons; the top ten hold under 1.2%. The sample consisted of PBMCs from the stem cell graft donor, taken from the stem cell graft. The receptors shown here come from a human donor who donated a stem cell graft to a child with acute myeloid leukemia.

This clonotype has a count of ten or more. The rearrangement joins TRBV20-1 to TRBJ1-2, with D uncertain. The germline CDR1 and CDR2 sequences are DFQATT and SNEGSKA (reference sequence). V gave up 0 bases and J gave up 4 bases, with 9 bases separating them. The CDR3 contains 13 residues. The CDR3 DNA is TGCAGTGCTAGAGAGCCGAGGATCTATGGCTACACCTTC. Its translation: CSAREPRIYGYTF.

The chain joins TRBV5-1 to TRBJ1-1; tentatively, D is TRBD1 (6 bases). This CDR3 has 16 amino acids. The ends were cut back, 0 bases at V and 5 bases at J, with 17 bases in the middle. Germline V CDR1 and CDR2: SGHRS, YFSETQ. For the CDR3, the DNA is TGCGCCAGCAGCTTGGGGACCACAGGGCTGAGAACTGAAGCTTTCTTT. Translation: CASSLGTTGLRTEAFF.

The chain uses TRBV7-9 and TRBJ2-1, with TRBD2 as a possible D gene (5 bases). Germline values: CDR1 SEHNR, CDR2 FQNEAQ (reference sequence). V was shortened by 5 bases and J by 3 bases, with 8 bases between the two germline ends. This CDR3 is built from 13 residues. CDR3 nucleotides: TGTGCCAGCAGCGGCCGGGGCTACAATGAGCAGTTCTTC. This gives the protein CASSGRGYNEQFF.

This clonotype was picked up many times. This chain uses TRBV29-1 with TRBJ2-3; no clear D gene. The germline V and J ends were trimmed by 3 bases and 0 bases, with 16 bases remaining between them. The CDR3 consists of 16 residues. Germline V gene sequence: CDR1 SQVTM, CDR2 ANQGSEA. The CDR3 nucleotides read TGCAGCGTTGATAGAAAGGGCAGTACTAGCACAGATACGCAGTATTTT. It encodes CSVDRKGSTSTDTQYF.

This clonotype was counted ten times or more. This rearrangement joins TRBV13 to TRBJ2-1; D may be TRBD2 (6 bases). Trimming left V 3 bases short and J 9 bases short, with 9 bases between. This CDR3 region has 12 residues. Germline V gives CDR1 PRHDT, CDR2 FYEKMQ (reference sequence). CDR3 DNA sequence: TGTGCCAGCAGCTTTGTGGGACTTGAGCAGTTCTTC. This translates into CASSFVGLEQFF.

Points on this clonotype: The junction and the germline gene differ at one end; a read error may be behind it. This rearrangement joins TRBV4-3 to TRBJ1-2; 9 bases align to TRBD1. Germline V lookup: CDR1 LGHNA, CDR2 YSLEER. The CDR3 sequence is 16 residues long. CDR3 sequence: CASGQDRTGTGYGYTF. CDR3 sequence (DNA): TGCGCCAGCGGCCAAGATCGAACCGGGACAGGGTACGGCTACACCTTC.

V is TRBV7-2 and J is TRBJ2-5, with a weak D call TRBD1 (5 bases). Trimming removed 1 base from V and 5 bases from J, with 11 bases in between. This CDR3 has 14 residues. Germline CDR1 reads SGHTA; CDR2 reads FQGNSA. The CDR3 here is CASSLVAGMETQYF. Here the CDR3 DNA reads TGTGCCAGCAGCTTAGTGGCAGGGATGGAGACCCAGTACTTC.

This clonotype has a handful of counts. This sequence joins TRBV5-1 and TRBJ2-3; 7 bases line up with TRBD2. V lost 1 base and J lost 0; bases outside the gene matches: 5. CDR1 SGHRS and CDR2 YFSETQ come from the germline V gene. The length of the CDR3 is 16 residues. CDR3 DNA: TGCGCCAGCAGCTTGCGGCTAGCGGAGAGCACAGATACGCAGTATTTT. It translates to CASSLRLAESTDTQYF.

At least ten counts were recorded for this clonotype. J is TRBJ2-7 and V is TRBV5-5; possibly TRBD2 for D (5 bases). Trimming cost V 2 bases and J 7 bases, with 10 bases left between them. Germline CDR1 reads SGHKS; CDR2 reads YYEKEE (reference sequence). The CDR3 extends over 12 amino acids. The CDR3 sequence is CASSLTTGEQYF. The CDR3 nucleotides read TGTGCCAGCAGCTTAACCACGGGGGAGCAGTACTTC.

The table lists this clonotype with a few counts. The chain recombines TRBV5-1 with TRBJ2-1, with 12 bases that match TRBD2. Germline lookup yields CDR1 SGHRS and CDR2 YFSETQ. There are 20 residues in the CDR3. V gave up 3 bases and J gave up 0 bases; unmatched junction bases: 13. DNA for the CDR3: TGCGCCAGCAGCTCCCCACTAGCGGGGGGCCTTGTGAGCTCCTACAATGAGCAGTTCTTC. Its translation is CASSSPLAGGLVSSYNEQFF.

Written as DNA, the CDR3 is TGTGCCAGCAGCGACGGAGGCTTCTACAATGAGCAGTTCTTC. This translates into CASSDGGFYNEQFF. The genes are TRBV7-9 and TRBJ2-1, with a possible D match to TRBD2 (5 bases). The CDR3 runs 14 residues. From germline, CDR1 is SEHNR and CDR2 FQNEAQ (reference sequence). The V end was cut by 5 bases, the J end by 3 bases, with 11 bases between.

This clonotype was found many times. The chain employs TRBV20-1 and TRBJ2-1; TRBD1 aligns across 7 bases. CDR1 and CDR2 from the germline V gene are DFQATT and SNEGSKA (reference sequence). This CDR3 has 15 amino acids. V shed 3 bases and J 1 base; nucleotides not matched to a gene: 6. CDR3 loop: CSASPRGFSYNEQFF. The DNA for the CDR3 is TGCAGTGCTAGCCCCAGGGGGTTTTCCTACAATGAGCAGTTCTTC.

The gene calls are TRBV12-3 or TRBV12-4 and TRBJ1-5; a possible D gene is TRBD1 (6 bases). V shed 3 bases and J shed 4 bases, with 10 bases lying between them. This CDR3 is 14 amino acids long. The CDR3 protein is CASSFAQGNQPQHF. CDR3 bases: TGTGCCAGCAGTTTTGCACAGGGTAATCAGCCCCAGCATTTT.

This clonotype was seen ten or more times. The V call is TRBV20-1, the J call TRBJ1-1; D may be TRBD1 (6 bases). The CDR3 extends over 13 amino acids. V shed 4 bases and J shed 0 bases, with 9 bases lying between them. CDR1 is DFQATT and CDR2 is SNEGSKA in the germline V gene (reference sequence). The CDR3 bases are TGCAGTGCTACACAGGGCCTGAACACTGAAGCTTTCTTT. It codes for CSATQGLNTEAFF.

This clonotype has at least ten counts. The V gene is TRBV20-1, the J gene TRBJ1-1, with 7 positions matching TRBD1. The V gene's germline CDR1 is DFQATT and CDR2 SNEGSKA (reference sequence). The CDR3 contains 15 residues. Unmatched junction bases numbered 10, after V lost 0 bases and J lost 6 bases. In DNA, the CDR3 is TGCAGTGCTAGAGACGGGGACAGCGGGGTCCCTGAAGCTTTCTTT. Its protein product is CSARDGDSGVPEAFF.

The table lists this clonotype with a few counts. V gene TRBV9 combines with J gene TRBJ1-1; D is unclear. The length of the CDR3 is 14 residues. CDR1 is SGDLS, CDR2 YYNGEE, per germline. Deletions cut 9 bases from V and 4 bases from J, with 19 bases between. The CDR3 sequence: CATSPHALGTEAFF. In DNA form, the CDR3 reads TGTGCCACGTCACCTCACGCTCTAGGCACTGAAGCTTTCTTT.

The sample holds a few counts of this clonotype. A junction end diverges from the germline sequence, so it may reflect a read error. The rearrangement joins TRBV5-6 to TRBJ2-7; D is undetermined. Germline CDR1 is SGHDT and CDR2 is YYEEEE. This CDR3 contains 13 residues. The CDR3 coding sequence is TGTGCCAGCAGCTTCCGGGCCTCCGACGAGCAGTACTTC. It translates to CASSFRASDEQYF.

This clonotype was seen only a few times. V is TRBV29-1 and J is TRBJ2-1; a possible D gene is TRBD2 (7 bases). V was shortened by 3 bases and J by 7 bases, with 19 bases between the two germline ends. The germline gives CDR1 SQVTM, CDR2 ANQGSEA. CDR3 length: 15 residues. The CDR3: CSVEGGLRGRNEQFF. In nucleotides, the CDR3 is TGCAGCGTTGAGGGGGGGTTACGGGGGCGGAATGAGCAGTTCTTC.

This clonotype was seen a few times. J is TRBJ2-3 and V is TRBV20-1; 12 nucleotides line up with TRBD1. Losses at the gene ends were 1 base for V and 4 bases for J; bases not matched to a gene: 3. CDR1 is DFQATT and CDR2 is SNEGSKA in the germline V gene (reference sequence). The CDR3 spans 15 residues. The CDR3 reads CSARGGTGGADTQYF. The CDR3 nucleotides are TGCAGTGCTAGAGGCGGGACAGGGGGCGCAGATACGCAGTATTTT.

In its sample, this clonotype was seen many times. The chain combines TRBV27 with TRBJ2-7, with TRBD1 matching 12 bases. Unmatched junction bases numbered 7, after V lost 10 bases and J lost 3 bases. The CDR3 spans 14 residues. Germline CDR1 reads MNHEY; CDR2 reads SMNVEV (reference sequence). The CDR3 protein is CATGTGGSNYEQYF. The CDR3 DNA reads TGTGCCACAGGGACAGGGGGCTCGAACTACGAGCAGTACTTC.

This clonotype was found many times. V gene TRBV4-3 combines with J gene TRBJ2-1; D remains ambiguous. Trimming shortened V by 3 bases and J by 10 bases, and 16 bases separated the two germline ends. CDR3 size: 14 residues. Per the germline V gene, CDR1 is LGHNA and CDR2 is YSLEER. CDR3 sequence: CASSQDLTRNEQFF. In DNA, the CDR3 is TGCGCCAGCAGCCAGGACCTGACGAGAAACGAGCAGTTCTTC.

This clonotype was found many times. The chain recombines TRBV15 with TRBJ2-5; D not resolved. Germline assignment: CDR1 LNHNV and CDR2 YYDKDF (reference sequence). The CDR3 loop spans 12 amino acids. With 0 bases removed from V and 7 bases from J, the gap between germline ends came to 6 bases. The CDR3 nucleotides read TGTGCCACCAGCAGAGATAAGGGGACCCAGTACTTC. Protein sequence: CATSRDKGTQYF. Using reference TRBV15 and TRBJ2-5 for the parts outside the CDR3, the full variable domain is DAMVIQNPRYQVTQFGKPVTLSCSQTLNHNVMYWYQQKSSQAPKLLFHYYDKDFNNEADTPDNFQSRRPNTSFCFLDIRSPGLGDTAMYLCATSRDKGTQYFGPGTRLLVL.

This clonotype has just a few counts. Given a much more abundant clone one base away, this may be a read error. The chain joins TRBV25-1 to TRBJ1-5, with no clear D. V was pared by 5 bases and J by 7 bases, with 9 bases between. Germline CDR1 MGHDK, CDR2 SYGVNS. The CDR3 extends over 12 amino acids. The CDR3 sequence is CASSFGWQPQHF. As DNA, the CDR3 is TGTGCCAGCAGTTTTGGGTGGCAGCCCCAGCATTTT.

The chain carries TRBV7-2 and TRBJ2-7; 7 bases are a match to TRBD1. The germline gives CDR1 SGHTA, CDR2 FQGNSA. The V segment lost 0 bases and the J segment 1 base; nucleotides outside the gene matches: 3. This CDR3 has 15 residues. The CDR3 region is CASSLAGTASYEQYV. The CDR3 nucleotides read TGTGCCAGCAGCTTAGCCGGGACAGCATCCTACGAGCAGTACGTC.

About this clonotype itself: A much larger clone is a single base away; this may be a read error. This sequence joins TRBV6-1 and TRBJ1-2; D ambiguous. CDR3 length equals 14 residues. The germline V gene encodes CDR1 MNHNS and CDR2 SASEGT. Between the trimmed V and J ends, which lost 5 bases and 4 bases, there was a span of 14 bases. The CDR3, as DNA: TGTGCCAGCAGTCTGGGCCCGGCCATCTATGGCTACACCTTC. Protein sequence: CASSLGPAIYGYTF.

This clonotype has at least ten counts. At one boundary the junction diverges from the germline segment, which might be a read error. V is TRBV5-1 and J is TRBJ2-1; D unclear. The germline CDR1 and CDR2 sequences are SGHRS and YFSETQ. The CDR3 has 14 amino acids. CDR3 sequence reads: CASSLEGGYNEQFF. The CDR3 DNA sequence: TGTGCCAGCAGTTTAGAAGGCGGATACAATGAGCAGTTCTTC.

This clonotype was observed at least ten times. The chain employs TRBV7-9 and TRBJ1-5; D remains ambiguous. V was trimmed by 0 bases and J by 5 bases, leaving 11 bases between them. CDR3 length equals 15 residues. Per the germline V gene, CDR1 is SEHNR and CDR2 is FQNEAQ (reference sequence). The CDR3 sequence is CASSLALPGDQPQHF. CDR3 sequence (DNA): TGTGCCAGCAGCTTAGCGCTTCCGGGAGATCAGCCCCAGCATTTT.

This clonotype was seen ten or more times. The chain recombines TRBV27 with TRBJ1-1, with 9 bases aligning to TRBD1. Germline CDR1 and CDR2: MNHEY and SMNVEV (reference sequence). J was trimmed by 4 bases and V by 6 bases; bases with no gene match: 3. This CDR3 spans 13 amino acids. The CDR3 sequence: CASSHRGPTEAFF. The CDR3 region has the DNA TGTGCCAGCAGCCACAGGGGGCCCACTGAAGCTTTCTTT.

This rearrangement joins TRBV12-3 or TRBV12-4 to TRBJ2-7; TRBD2 matches at 14 bases. J lost 0 bases, V lost 3 bases, and 7 bases had no gene match. The CDR3 is 18 residues long. The CDR3 DNA reads TGTGCCAGCAGTTTTGGACTAGCGGGGGGCGAAAGCTCCTACGAGCAGTACTTC. Its translation: CASSFGLAGGESSYEQYF.

The table lists this clonotype with many counts. This chain joins TRBV20-1 and TRBJ2-3; D not resolved. Germline V gives CDR1 DFQATT, CDR2 SNEGSKA (reference sequence). V lost 5 bases to trimming and J lost 0 bases, with 15 bases between them. This CDR3 has 15 residues. In DNA form, the CDR3 reads TGCAGTGCTGCCGGGTCTCAAACTAGCACAGATACGCAGTATTTT. Residues: CSAAGSQTSTDTQYF.

The chain combines TRBV6-1 with TRBJ1-5, with D hard to call. The CDR3 runs 15 residues. Trimming stripped 5 bases from V and 6 bases from J, with 17 bases between. CDR1 is MNHNS, CDR2 SASEGT, per germline. The CDR3 here is CASSRLGDRGQPQHF. CDR3 nucleotides: TGTGCCAGCAGTCGCCTCGGGGATCGGGGTCAGCCCCAGCATTTT.

This rearrangement joins TRBV6-5 to TRBJ1-5; maybe TRBD1 (5 bases). CDR3 length: 15 amino acids. Germline CDR1 reads MNHEY; CDR2 reads SVGAGI. Trimming removed 2 bases at V and 4 bases at J, with 12 bases between. The CDR3 protein is CASSYNRGRNQPQHF. The CDR3 DNA reads as TGTGCCAGCAGTTACAACCGGGGCAGGAATCAGCCCCAGCATTTT.